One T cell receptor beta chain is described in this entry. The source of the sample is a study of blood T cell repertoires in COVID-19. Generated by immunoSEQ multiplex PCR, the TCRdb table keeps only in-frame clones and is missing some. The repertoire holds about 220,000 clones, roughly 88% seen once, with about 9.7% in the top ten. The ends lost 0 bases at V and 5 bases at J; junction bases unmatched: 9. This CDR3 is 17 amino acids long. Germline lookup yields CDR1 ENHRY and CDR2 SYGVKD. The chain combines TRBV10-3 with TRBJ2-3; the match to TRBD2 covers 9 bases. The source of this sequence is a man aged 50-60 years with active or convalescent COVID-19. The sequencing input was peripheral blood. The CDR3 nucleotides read TGTGCCATCAGTGAGTCGAACGCGGGGGGGCAGAAAGATACGCAGTATTTT. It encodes CAISESNAGGQKDTQYF.